Listed here are 5 T cell receptor beta chains from one sample, sequenced in a study of blood T cell repertoires in COVID-19. The table came from immunoSEQ multiplex PCR; TCRdb's copy has only in-frame clones and leaves some out. This sample has about 250,000 clones, with more than 75% found just once. The sequenced material came from peripheral blood. The receptors were gathered from a woman aged 55-69 years who had recovered from COVID-19.

The J gene is TRBJ2-4, the V gene TRBV18, with 9 bases matching TRBD1. The V gene end was trimmed by 4 bases and the J gene end by 7 bases; junction bases not matched to a gene: 14. The CDR3 runs to 17 residues. CDR1 KGHSH and CDR2 LQKENI come from the germline V gene. CDR3 loop: CASSHGQGKEFGNIQYF. CDR3 DNA: TGTGCCAGCTCACATGGACAGGGGAAAGAATTTGGGAACATTCAGTACTTC.

The chain combines TRBV10-3 with TRBJ1-4; 11 bases fit TRBD1. Germline lookup yields CDR1 ENHRY and CDR2 SYGVKD. V was clipped by 4 bases and J by 7 bases; unmatched bases: 5. CDR3 length: 15 amino acids. The CDR3 bases are TGTGCCATCAGTGCCGGGACAGGGGGAACTGAAAAACTGTTTTTT. Translated, it gives CAISAGTGGTEKLFF.

The V and J genes are TRBV28 and TRBJ1-2; D not resolved. The CDR3 is 14 residues long. Between the trimmed V and J ends, which lost 6 bases and 2 bases, there was a span of 13 bases. The germline V gene has CDR1 MDHEN and CDR2 SYDVKM. CDR3 residues: CASREELRNYGYTF. The CDR3, as DNA: TGTGCCAGCAGAGAAGAACTGAGAAACTATGGCTACACCTTC.

The rearrangement links TRBV9 to TRBJ2-7; possible D gene TRBD2, 5 bases. Germline assignment: CDR1 SGDLS and CDR2 YYNGEE. This CDR3 contains 14 residues. V was cut by 4 bases and J by 1 base, with 12 bases left in between. This chain's CDR3 is CASSTGLSSYEQYF. CDR3 DNA: TGTGCCAGCAGCACTGGACTGTCGTCCTACGAGCAGTACTTC.

This clone has just a few counts. This specimen includes other DNA sequences encoding the same CDR3. The chain links TRBV3-1 (or the pseudogene TRBV3-2) to TRBJ2-2; D gene unclear. The germline V gene encodes CDR1 LGHDT and CDR2 YNNKEL (reference sequence). The CDR3 loop spans 12 amino acids. V lost 2 bases and J 4 bases, leaving 2 bases between the germline ends. CDR3 loop: CASSQRTGELFF. The CDR3 nucleotides are TGTGCCAGCAGCCAACGCACCGGGGAGCTGTTTTTT.